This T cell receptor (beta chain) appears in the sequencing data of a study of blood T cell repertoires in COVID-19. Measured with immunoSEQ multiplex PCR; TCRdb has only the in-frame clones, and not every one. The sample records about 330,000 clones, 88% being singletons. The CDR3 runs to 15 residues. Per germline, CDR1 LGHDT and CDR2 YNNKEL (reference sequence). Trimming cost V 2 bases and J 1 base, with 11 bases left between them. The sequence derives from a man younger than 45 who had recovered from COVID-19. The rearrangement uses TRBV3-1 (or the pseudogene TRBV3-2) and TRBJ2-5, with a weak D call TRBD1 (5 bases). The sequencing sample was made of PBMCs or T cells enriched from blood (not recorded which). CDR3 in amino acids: CASSQSGTGQETQYF. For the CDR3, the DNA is TGTGCCAGCAGCCAATCCGGTACAGGCCAAGAGACCCAGTACTTC.